The 12 T cell receptor beta chains below were found in one sample sequenced in a study of blood T cell repertoires in COVID-19. Repertoires were generated with immunoSEQ multiplex PCR, while TCRdb's copy carries only in-frame clones and drops some. There are 240,000 or so clones in the sample; approximately 82% occur only once, and 1.9% lies in the top ten. The sequenced sample was peripheral blood. All receptors come from a woman aged 80 or over with acute or convalescent COVID-19.

The chain recombines TRBV11-2 with TRBJ2-3; 10 nucleotides match TRBD2. V shed 5 bases and J 6 bases; nucleotides not matched to a gene: 5. Germline V gene lookup returns CDR1 SGHAT and CDR2 FQNNGV. This CDR3 is 14 amino acids long. The CDR3 DNA is TGTGCCAGCAGCCCCGGGACTAGCGCGGATACGCAGTATTTT. It encodes CASSPGTSADTQYF.

The chain has TRBV19 and TRBJ1-5; 7 bases match TRBD1. The CDR3 length is 14 residues. The V gene end was trimmed by 8 bases and the J gene end by 3 bases; junction bases not matched to a gene: 7. Germline CDR1 and CDR2: LNHDA and SQIVND (reference sequence). The CDR3 region has the DNA TGTGCCAGTCGAGACAGGGCGATCAATCAGCCCCAGCATTTT. It codes for CASRDRAINQPQHF. The variable domain in full, with the rest retrieved from reference TRBV19 and TRBJ1-5, is DGGITQSPKYLFRKEGQNVTLSCEQNLNHDAMYWYRQDPGQGLRLIYYSQIVNDFQKGDIAEGYSVSREKKESFPLTVTSAQKNPTAFYLCASRDRAINQPQHFGDGTRLSIL.

The chain joins TRBV4-2 to TRBJ1-2; D call uncertain. CDR1 is LGHNA and CDR2 is YNFKEQ in the germline V gene. V was cut by 0 bases and J by 0 bases, with 8 bases left in between. The CDR3 loop spans 15 amino acids. In nucleotides, the CDR3 is TGTGCCAGCAGCCAAGACGGGAGATCTAACTATGGCTACACCTTC. This gives the protein CASSQDGRSNYGYTF.

The rearrangement joins TRBV11-2 to TRBJ2-7; 7 bases map to TRBD2. The V segment lost 5 bases and the J segment 3 bases; nucleotides outside the gene matches: 4. CDR3 length equals 13 residues. Germline-derived CDR1 and CDR2 are SGHAT and FQNNGV. Here the CDR3 DNA reads TGTGCCAGCAGCGGACTAGTGAACTACGAGCAGTACTTC. It translates to CASSGLVNYEQYF. The variable domain in full, completed from reference TRBV11-2 and TRBJ2-7, reads EAGVAQSPRYKIIEKRQSVAFWCNPISGHATLYWYQQILGQGPKLLIQFQNNGVVDDSQLPKDRFSAERLKGVDSTLKIQPAKLEDSAVYLCASSGLVNYEQYFGPGTRLTVT.

This chain links TRBV3-1 (or the pseudogene TRBV3-2) with TRBJ2-7, with D tentatively TRBD1 (6 bases). The CDR3 is 13 amino acids. V was cut by 4 bases and J by 3 bases, with 10 bases left in between. The germline gives CDR1 LGHDT, CDR2 YNNKEL (reference sequence). The CDR3 DNA reads as TGTGCCAGCAGCCGGGAAGGGGGCTACGAGCAGTACTTC. This sequence encodes CASSREGGYEQYF.

The V call is TRBV28, the J call TRBJ1-2; 7 positions agree with TRBD1. With 7 bases clipped from V and 7 bases from J, the junction kept 6 bases outside the gene matches. There are 12 residues in the CDR3. Germline V gene sequence: CDR1 MDHEN, CDR2 SYDVKM. The CDR3 DNA reads as TGTGCCAGCAACAGGGGATCTGGTGGCTACACCTTC. It yields the protein CASNRGSGGYTF.

CDR3 sequence (DNA): TGTGCCAGCAGCCCCCTGGGGGGTGTTGAAGCTTTCTTT. It is translated as CASSPLGGVEAFF. The rearrangement joins TRBV7-9 to TRBJ1-1; TRBD1 might be the D (5 bases). Germline lookup yields CDR1 SEHNR and CDR2 FQNEAQ (reference sequence). Trimming left V 5 bases short and J 7 bases short, with 14 bases between. CDR3 length equals 13 residues.

Here the CDR3 DNA reads TGTGCCAGCAGCTTCATGGACAGGGGGGGTAATTCACCCCTCCACTTT. Its protein product is CASSFMDRGGNSPLHF. The rearrangement links TRBV9 to TRBJ1-6, with 10 nucleotides matching TRBD1. The germline CDR1 and CDR2 sequences are SGDLS and YYNGEE. CDR3 length: 16 residues. Trimming removed 4 bases from V and 6 bases from J; junction bases left unmatched: 7.

A single count supports this clone. J is TRBJ1-2 and V is TRBV5-1; D ambiguous. Germline-derived CDR1 and CDR2 are SGHRS and YFSETQ. V gave up 0 bases and J gave up 6 bases, with 12 bases separating them. This CDR3 has 14 amino acids. CDR3 in amino acids: CASSLGQLTNGYTF. The DNA of the CDR3 is TGCGCCAGCAGCTTGGGCCAGCTAACTAATGGCTACACCTTC.

The chain recombines TRBV5-5 with TRBJ2-1; no clear D. Germline V gives CDR1 SGHKS, CDR2 YYEKEE (reference sequence). The CDR3 sequence is 15 residues long. The V end lost 0 bases, the J end lost 4 bases, and 11 bases lay between the germline ends. The CDR3 nucleotides read TGTGCCAGCAGCTTGGCGCACTATCTTTACAATGAGCAGTTCTTC. Its translation is CASSLAHYLYNEQFF.

V gene TRBV28 combines with J gene TRBJ1-2; unclear D gene. This CDR3 is built from 14 residues. V was cut by 6 bases and J by 1 base, with 12 bases left in between. CDR1 MDHEN and CDR2 SYDVKM come from the germline V gene. The CDR3 loop reads CASRGIAVNYGYTF. The DNA of the CDR3 is TGTGCCAGCAGGGGTATAGCCGTTAACTATGGCTACACCTTC.

Turning to this clone: In the same sample, other DNA sequences code for this CDR3. The rearrangement uses TRBV28 and TRBJ1-5; possibly TRBD1 for D (5 bases). Germline V gene data show CDR1 as MDHEN and CDR2 as SYDVKM. This CDR3 has 18 amino acids. The V gene lost 5 bases and the J gene lost 0 bases, with 20 bases spanning the gap. The chain's CDR3 is CASSPSSTAQDSNQPQHF. CDR3 nucleotide sequence: TGTGCCAGCAGTCCCTCATCGACAGCCCAGGATAGCAATCAGCCCCAGCATTTT.